This entry lists 13 T cell receptor beta chains sequenced from one sample in a study of cytomegalovirus exposure and HLA in healthy donors (dated 2017 in TCRdb). The protocol used for the library was the immunoSEQ multiplex PCR assay. TCRdb re-hosts the immuneACCESS table, in-frame sequences only. Its copies lack some clones; in the studies checked, an unresolved V gene accounts for under half of them, and the cause for the rest is not known. Present in this sample are 330,000 or so clones, 86% of which were seen just once. The ten biggest clones cover about 0.91% of the sample. Sequencing was performed on PBMCs. These receptor sequences come from a woman in her late teens or twenties in good health and CMV-seronegative.

The chain uses TRBV19 and TRBJ1-1, with no clear D. Germline CDR1 is LNHDA and CDR2 is SQIVND (reference sequence). The CDR3 sequence is 14 residues long. V was cut by 3 bases and J by 0 bases, with 8 bases left in between. CDR3 sequence: CASSINPVNTEAFF. DNA for the CDR3: TGTGCCAGTAGTATCAATCCGGTGAACACTGAAGCTTTCTTT. Full variable domain (outside the CDR3, taken from reference TRBV19 and TRBJ1-1): DGGITQSPKYLFRKEGQNVTLSCEQNLNHDAMYWYRQDPGQGLRLIYYSQIVNDFQKGDIAEGYSVSREKKESFPLTVTSAQKNPTAFYLCASSINPVNTEAFFGQGTRLTVV.

This clone has just a few counts. The same CDR3 arises from other DNA sequences in this sample as well. The rearrangement joins TRBV6-1 to TRBJ1-5; no reliable D call. Germline V gene lookup returns CDR1 MNHNS and CDR2 SASEGT. The CDR3 contains 12 residues. Trimming cost V 4 bases and J 5 bases, with 6 bases left between them. In DNA form, the CDR3 reads TGTGCCAGCAGTGGCGGGGATCAGCCCCAGCATTTT. The encoded protein is CASSGGDQPQHF.

The V gene is TRBV11-3, the J gene TRBJ2-1; D is ambiguous. The CDR3 is 13 residues long. In germline, CDR1 is SGHNT, CDR2 YENEEA. Between the trimmed V and J ends, which lost 4 bases and 5 bases, there was a span of 9 bases. In nucleotides, the CDR3 is TGTGCCAGCAGCTCGTACTTGGACAATGAGCAGTTCTTC. Its translation is CASSSYLDNEQFF.

The V and J genes are TRBV18 and TRBJ2-7; D might be TRBD2 (5 bases). The CDR3 has 12 residues. Germline CDR1 and CDR2: KGHSH and LQKENI. The V end was cut by 4 bases, the J end by 3 bases, with 7 bases between. CDR3 in DNA: TGTGCCAGCTCACGGAGCGGCTACGAGCAGTACTTC. Protein: CASSRSGYEQYF.

The chain recombines TRBV7-6 with TRBJ1-2; D not certain. The CDR3 is 14 amino acids. Germline CDR1 reads SGHVS; CDR2 reads FNYEAQ. V was trimmed by 1 base and J by 10 bases, leaving 16 bases between them. CDR3 region: CASSLVSNNGDYTF. CDR3 DNA sequence: TGTGCCAGCAGCTTAGTGTCGAATAATGGAGACTACACCTTC.

This clone occurred once. The rearrangement links TRBV4-2 to TRBJ1-4; 7 nucleotides match TRBD1. The CDR3 runs 20 residues. Germline V gene lookup returns CDR1 LGHNA and CDR2 YNFKEQ. After removal of 0 bases from V and 4 bases from J, the junction contained 17 bases not matched to a gene. The CDR3 region has the DNA TGTGCCAGCAGCCAAGACGTAGGGTTTGGTAGGGGACAGCTTAATGAAAAACTGTTTTTT. Translating it yields CASSQDVGFGRGQLNEKLFF.

The DNA of the CDR3 is TGTGCCACCAGCAGAGAGAGTCCAATCTATGGCTACACCTTC. Translating gives CATSRESPIYGYTF. V is TRBV15 and J is TRBJ1-2; D not certain. Germline V gene data show CDR1 as LNHNV and CDR2 as YYDKDF (reference sequence). V gave up 0 bases and J gave up 4 bases, with 9 bases separating them. The CDR3 sequence is 14 residues long.

This sequence joins TRBV27 and TRBJ1-2; a weak D match, TRBD1 (5 bases). Germline CDR1 and CDR2: MNHEY and SMNVEV (reference sequence). The V end was cut by 4 bases, the J end by 8 bases, with 23 bases between. The CDR3 runs to 16 residues. In DNA, the CDR3 is TGTGCCAGCAGTTCGGAACCTCGCGGGGGGGTGGAAGGCTACACCTTC. Its translation: CASSSEPRGGVEGYTF.

The V call is TRBV19, the J call TRBJ2-7; D perhaps matches TRBD2 (5 bases). CDR3 length: 15 residues. Germline CDR1 LNHDA, CDR2 SQIVND (reference sequence). Trimming took 1 base from V and 0 from J, leaving 10 bases between them. The CDR3 DNA reads TGTGCCAGTAGTATAGGGGCTAGCAGCTCCTACGAGCAGTACTTC. It yields the protein CASSIGASSSYEQYF.

In this sample, this clone turned up a few times. CDR3 nucleotides: TGCGCCAGCACCTATGGGGGCAGCGGGAGTTTCGAGCAGTACTTC. It specifies CASTYGGSGSFEQYF. V gene TRBV5-1 combines with J gene TRBJ2-7; 8 bases match TRBD2. The V gene end was trimmed by 6 bases and the J gene end by 6 bases; junction bases not matched to a gene: 14. The germline gives CDR1 SGHRS, CDR2 YFSETQ. This CDR3 contains 15 residues.

This clone was detected only once. The V gene is TRBV6-5, the J gene TRBJ2-7, with TRBD2 as a possible D gene (6 bases). This CDR3 contains 12 residues. The V gene lost 10 bases and the J gene lost 2 bases, with 12 bases spanning the gap. Germline CDR1 is MNHEY and CDR2 is SVGAGI. This chain's CDR3 is CATRGSTYEQYF. In DNA, the CDR3 is TGTGCCACGCGGGGTAGTACCTACGAGCAGTACTTC.

About this clone itself: Compared with germline, one end of the junction differs, possibly owing to a read error. This chain uses TRBV18 with TRBJ1-1, with a possible D match to TRBD1 (6 bases). The CDR3 consists of 15 residues. Germline V gene lookup returns CDR1 KGHSH and CDR2 LQKENI. The CDR3 DNA is TGTGCCAGCTCGCCACCGGGACAACAGAACACTGAAGCTTTCTTT. Translation: CASSPPGQQNTEAFF.

The chain couples TRBV9 to TRBJ2-7, with 13 bases fitting TRBD2. CDR1 is SGDLS and CDR2 is YYNGEE in the germline V gene. The CDR3 has 17 amino acids. V was pared by 4 bases and J by 6 bases, with 13 bases of the junction left unmatched. CDR3 loop: CASSIGLAGEGTIEQYF. The DNA for the CDR3 is TGTGCCAGCAGCATCGGACTAGCGGGAGAGGGGACTATCGAGCAGTACTTC.